The 15 T cell receptor beta chains listed next were all sequenced from one sample in a study of control samples from healthy donors and cancer patients. Sequencing was performed with immunoSEQ multiplex PCR; in TCRdb, only in-frame clones are kept and a portion is missing. The sample records about 110,000 clones, almost 85% being singletons. The source material was blood. These receptors all come from a man aged 18-30 years in good health.

V gene TRBV3-1 (or the pseudogene TRBV3-2) combines with J gene TRBJ1-2; D unresolved. This CDR3 has 15 residues. Germline loops: CDR1 LGHDT, CDR2 YNNKEL (reference sequence). V shed 5 bases and J shed 4 bases, with 17 bases lying between them. The CDR3 loop is CASSSRSQFGYGYTF. The CDR3 DNA follows: TGTGCCAGCAGCTCCCGATCCCAGTTTGGCTATGGCTACACCTTC.

V is TRBV27 and J is TRBJ1-4; perhaps TRBD1 as D (5 bases). CDR1 and CDR2 (germline): MNHEY, SMNVEV (reference sequence). V lost 5 bases and J lost 13, with 14 bases in between. The CDR3 length is 12 residues. The CDR3 spells CASSDLGGRLFF. The CDR3 DNA reads TGTGCCAGCAGTGATTTGGGGGGTAGACTGTTTTTT.

CDR3 nucleotides: TGTGCCAGCAGTGAAGGCGGGCCCGTTTACGAGCAGTACTTC. Protein: CASSEGGPVYEQYF. The chain has TRBV2 and TRBJ2-7; a weak D match, TRBD2 (5 bases). The V gene lost 1 base and the J gene lost 4 bases, with 11 bases spanning the gap. Per germline, CDR1 SNHLY and CDR2 FYNNEI. The CDR3 has 14 amino acids.

CDR3 residues: CASSDLGWSYYGYTF. The DNA of the CDR3 is TGTGCCAGCAGCGACCTGGGGTGGAGTTATTATGGCTACACCTTC. V and J are TRBV5-6 and TRBJ1-2; D not certain. V shed 4 bases and J shed 5 bases, with 18 bases lying between them. This CDR3 comprises 15 residues. Per the germline V gene, CDR1 is SGHDT and CDR2 is YYEEEE.

The chain joins TRBV5-1 to TRBJ2-7; 7 nucleotides align to TRBD1. Germline values: CDR1 SGHRS, CDR2 YFSETQ. The CDR3 runs 16 residues. V trimming: 4 bases; J trimming: 2 bases; junction bases outside the gene matches: 12. The CDR3 region is CASSPQSGTVPYEQYF. The CDR3 bases are TGCGCCAGCAGCCCTCAGTCCGGGACAGTTCCCTACGAGCAGTACTTC.

In regard to this clone: A junction end diverges from the germline sequence, so it may reflect a read error. The chain has TRBV7-7 and TRBJ2-1; TRBD1 might be the D (6 bases). The CDR3 totals 13 residues. From germline, CDR1 is SSHAT and CDR2 FNYEAQ (reference sequence). The CDR3 loop reads CASSPTGLNEQFF. The CDR3 bases are TGTGCTAGCAGCCCTACAGGGCTCAATGAGCAGTTCTTC.

The chain employs TRBV20-1 and TRBJ1-2; D gene uncertain. Germline loops: CDR1 DFQATT, CDR2 SNEGSKA (reference sequence). The CDR3 runs to 11 residues. The chain's CDR3 is CWAGSNGGYTF. CDR3 bases: TGCTGGGCGGGGAGTAATGGAGGCTACACCTTC.

V and J are TRBV7-9 and TRBJ2-1; 12 positions match TRBD2. CDR1 SEHNR and CDR2 FQNEAQ come from the germline V gene (reference sequence). The V and J ends lost 5 bases and 6 bases, in that order; junction bases with no gene match: 5. CDR3 size: 15 residues. The CDR3 DNA follows: TGTGCCAGCAGCACCCGGACTAGCGGGGCCAATGAGCAGTTCTTC. As protein: CASSTRTSGANEQFF.

The rearrangement joins TRBV14 to TRBJ1-6, with TRBD1 identical over 9 bases. Trimming cost V 3 bases and J 9 bases; bases outside gene matches: 9. Germline V gene sequence: CDR1 SGHDN, CDR2 FVKESK. The CDR3 has 16 amino acids. The CDR3: CASSHLLGQGVSPLHF. CDR3 coding DNA: TGTGCCAGCAGCCACCTCCTGGGACAGGGAGTTTCACCCCTCCACTTT.

This chain uses TRBV7-9 with TRBJ1-2; D is unresolved. Germline assignment: CDR1 SEHNR and CDR2 FQNEAQ (reference sequence). Trimming left V 4 bases short and J 0 bases short, with 21 bases between. The CDR3 totals 18 residues. CDR3 sequence (DNA): TGTGCCAGCAGCTCTCAAGGCGGGGAGGCTAACGCTAACTATGGCTACACCTTC. Amino acids: CASSSQGGEANANYGYTF.

The CDR3: CASSPQAQNTEAFF. CDR3 in DNA: TGTGCCAGCAGCCCCCAGGCTCAGAACACTGAAGCTTTCTTT. The rearrangement links TRBV11-2 to TRBJ1-1; D gene ambiguous. V lost 5 bases, J lost 1 base, and 11 bases lay in between. Germline CDR1 is SGHAT and CDR2 is FQNNGV. The CDR3 extends over 14 amino acids.

The chain carries TRBV6-1 and TRBJ2-1; D gene uncertain. The CDR3 has 15 amino acids. Germline CDR1 reads MNHNS; CDR2 reads SASEGT. Trimming pared 5 bases from V and 4 bases from J, leaving 15 bases between. The CDR3 DNA sequence: TGTGCCAGCAGTTCGCCCGCCACCTTATACAATGAGCAGTTCTTC. This gives the protein CASSSPATLYNEQFF.

This chain joins TRBV6-2 or TRBV6-3 and TRBJ1-2; D gene ambiguous. Trimming removed 2 bases from V and 1 base from J, with 8 bases in between. The CDR3 loop spans 14 amino acids. Looked up from germline, CDR1 is MNHEY and CDR2 is SVGEGT. CDR3 DNA: TGTGCCAGCAGTTACGTGGGGTATAACTATGGCTACACCTTC. It codes for CASSYVGYNYGYTF.

CDR3 bases: TGTGCTCCCGATAGGCGCCGACAGGGGTACACTGAAGCTTTCTTT. Translated: CAPDRRRQGYTEAFF. V is TRBV10-3 and J is TRBJ1-1; 8 positions agree with TRBD1. Germline V CDR1 and CDR2: ENHRY, SYGVKD. The CDR3 consists of 15 residues.

The chain has TRBV6-2 or TRBV6-3 and TRBJ2-1; possible D gene TRBD2, 5 bases. This CDR3 has 13 amino acids. Trimming removed 5 bases from V and 8 bases from J, with 13 bases in between. Germline CDR1 MNHEY, CDR2 SVGEGT. The CDR3 sequence is CASSQTTADEQFF. The CDR3 nucleotides are TGTGCCAGCAGTCAGACTACCGCGGATGAGCAGTTCTTC.